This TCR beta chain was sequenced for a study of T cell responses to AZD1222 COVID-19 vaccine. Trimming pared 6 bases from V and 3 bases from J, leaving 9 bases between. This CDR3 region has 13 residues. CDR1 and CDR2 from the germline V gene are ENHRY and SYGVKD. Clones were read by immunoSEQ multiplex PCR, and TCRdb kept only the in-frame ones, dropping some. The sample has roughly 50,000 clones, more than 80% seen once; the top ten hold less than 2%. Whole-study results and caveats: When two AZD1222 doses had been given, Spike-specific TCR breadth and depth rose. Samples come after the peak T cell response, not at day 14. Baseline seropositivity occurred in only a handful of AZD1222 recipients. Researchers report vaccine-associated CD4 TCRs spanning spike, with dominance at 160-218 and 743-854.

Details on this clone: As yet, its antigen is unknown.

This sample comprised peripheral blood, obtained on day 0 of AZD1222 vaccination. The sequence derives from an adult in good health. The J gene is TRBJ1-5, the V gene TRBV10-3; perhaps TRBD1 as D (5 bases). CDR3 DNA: TGTGCCATCAGAGGGGATGTCAATCAGCCCCAGCATTTT. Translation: CAIRGDVNQPQHF.